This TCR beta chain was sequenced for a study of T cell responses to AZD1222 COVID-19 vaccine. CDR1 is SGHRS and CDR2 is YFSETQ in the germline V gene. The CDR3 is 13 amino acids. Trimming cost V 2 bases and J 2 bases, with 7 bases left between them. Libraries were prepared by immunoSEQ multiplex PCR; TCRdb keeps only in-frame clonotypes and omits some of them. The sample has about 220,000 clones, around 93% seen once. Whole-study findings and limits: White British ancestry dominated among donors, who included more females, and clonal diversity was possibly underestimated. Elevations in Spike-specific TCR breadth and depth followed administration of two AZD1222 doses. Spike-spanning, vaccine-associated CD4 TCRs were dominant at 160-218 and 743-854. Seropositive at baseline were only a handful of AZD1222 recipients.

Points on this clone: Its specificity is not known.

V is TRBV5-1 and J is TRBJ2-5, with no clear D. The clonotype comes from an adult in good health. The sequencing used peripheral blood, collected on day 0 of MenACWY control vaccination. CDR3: CASSFGKQETQYF. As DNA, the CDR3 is TGCGCCAGCAGCTTTGGGAAACAAGAGACCCAGTACTTC.